This T cell receptor beta chain comes out of a study of blood T cell repertoires in COVID-19. About the research overall: Acute-phase and convalescent COVID-19 samples originated in the United States, Italy and Spain. From T cells, B-cell-depleted T cells, or PBMCs came the material, which was cDNA or gDNA.

Original data processing: Estimates of nucleated cell counts were drawn from the amplification of reference gene primers. This table comes from immunoSEQ multiplex PCR, and its TCRdb copy is limited to in-frame clones, with some not included. V and J calls and clone size follow that table, whereas D and trimming were derived from the DNA. Among 15,000 to 20,000 clones listed, about 80% were seen once. The receptor was isolated from a man older than 75 with acute or convalescent COVID-19. The sample consisted of peripheral blood.

This chain's CDR3 is CASNDRVRGNTIYF. CDR3 DNA sequence: TGTGCCAGCAACGACAGGGTGAGAGGAAACACCATATATTTT. V is TRBV3-1 (or the pseudogene TRBV3-2) and J is TRBJ1-3; 7 bases fit TRBD1. Germline-derived CDR1 and CDR2 are LGHDT and YNNKEL (reference sequence). The CDR3 spans 14 residues. The V gene end was trimmed by 7 bases and the J gene end by 4 bases; junction bases not matched to a gene: 7.